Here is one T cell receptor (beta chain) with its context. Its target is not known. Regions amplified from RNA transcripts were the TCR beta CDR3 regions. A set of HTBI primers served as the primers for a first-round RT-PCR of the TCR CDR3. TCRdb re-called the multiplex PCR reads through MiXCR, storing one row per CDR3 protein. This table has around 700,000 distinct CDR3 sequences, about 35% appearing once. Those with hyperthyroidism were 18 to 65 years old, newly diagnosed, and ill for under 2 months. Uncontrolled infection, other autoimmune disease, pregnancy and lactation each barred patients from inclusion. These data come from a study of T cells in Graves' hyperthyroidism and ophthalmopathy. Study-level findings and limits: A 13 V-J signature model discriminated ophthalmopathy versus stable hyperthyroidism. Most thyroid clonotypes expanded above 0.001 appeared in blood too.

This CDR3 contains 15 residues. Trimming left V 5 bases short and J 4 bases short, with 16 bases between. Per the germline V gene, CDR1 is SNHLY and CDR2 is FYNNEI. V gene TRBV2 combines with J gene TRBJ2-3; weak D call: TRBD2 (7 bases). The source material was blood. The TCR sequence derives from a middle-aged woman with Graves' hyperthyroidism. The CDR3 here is CASSLLRGRADTQYF. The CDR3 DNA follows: TGTGCCAGCAGTTTATTGCGGGGGCGAGCAGATACGCAGTATTTT.